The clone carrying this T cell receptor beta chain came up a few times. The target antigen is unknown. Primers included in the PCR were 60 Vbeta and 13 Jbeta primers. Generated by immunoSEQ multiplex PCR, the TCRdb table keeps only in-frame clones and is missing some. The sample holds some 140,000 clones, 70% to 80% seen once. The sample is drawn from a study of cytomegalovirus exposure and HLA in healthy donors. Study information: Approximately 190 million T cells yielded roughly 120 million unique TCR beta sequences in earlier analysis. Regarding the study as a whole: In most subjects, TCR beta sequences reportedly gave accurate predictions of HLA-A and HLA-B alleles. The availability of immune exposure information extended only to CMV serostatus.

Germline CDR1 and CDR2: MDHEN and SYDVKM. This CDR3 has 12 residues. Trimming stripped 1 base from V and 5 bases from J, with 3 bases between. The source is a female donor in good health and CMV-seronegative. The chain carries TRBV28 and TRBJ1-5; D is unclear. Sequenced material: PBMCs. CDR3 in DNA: TGTGCCAGCAGTTTATCCGATCAGCCCCAGCATTTT. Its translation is CASSLSDQPQHF.